These T cell receptor beta chains were read from a single sample in a study of blood T cell repertoires in COVID-19. Assay used: immunoSEQ multiplex PCR; TCRdb lists only in-frame clones, some missing. The table has about 140,000 clones, around 86% seen once. Sequencing was performed on PBMCs or T cells enriched from blood (not recorded which). These receptors all stem from a man aged 55 to 70 who had recovered from COVID-19. CDR3s include the opening cysteine and the closing phenylalanine or tryptophan. Each record gives: CDR3 DNA, CDR3 protein, D gene, J gene, V gene, clone size. D genes are given only for firm matches. Size is omitted from some rows. Given values are once, few, many or a class for expanded clones.

TGTGCCATCAGGGGGGACAGGGAAACAGGTAATGAGCAGTTCTTC	CAIRGDRETGNEQFF	TRBD1	TRBJ2-1	TRBV10-3	-
TGTGCCAGCAAGACGGGGGAGAGGGATGAGCAGTTCTTC	CASKTGERDEQFF	-	TRBJ2-1	TRBV28	-
TGTGCCAGCAGCTTAGATATCCCTGAAGCTTTCTTT	CASSLDIPEAFF	-	TRBJ1-1	TRBV7-2	-
TGTGCCAGTAGTTCCGCGGGGACAGGAAGCAATCAGCCCCAGCATTTT	CASSSAGTGSNQPQHF	TRBD1	TRBJ1-5	TRBV19	-
TGTGCCAGCTCACTGGAGGGGGCAGGATCCACAGATACGCAGTATTTT	CASSLEGAGSTDTQYF	-	TRBJ2-3	TRBV18	-
TGTGCCAGCAGCTTAGGGGTGCTAGCGGGGGTCCAAGAGACCCAGTACTTC	CASSLGVLAGVQETQYF	TRBD2	TRBJ2-5	TRBV7-2	-
TGTGCCAGCAGTACTGGGACTAGCGGGCCGAACACCGGGGAGCTGTTTTTT	CASSTGTSGPNTGELFF	TRBD2	TRBJ2-2	TRBV28	-
TGTGCCACCAGCGCCCGGGAGGGTACGCAGTATTTT	CATSAREGTQYF	TRBD2	TRBJ2-3	TRBV15	-
TGTGCCAGCAGCTTAGTTCCGATGCCAGGCGGAGGCTTT	CASSLVPMPGGGF	-	TRBJ1-1	TRBV7-9	-
TGTGCCAGCAGCCAAGGAGCCGGGACAGGGGACCTCTATGGCTACACCTTC	CASSQGAGTGDLYGYTF	TRBD1	TRBJ1-2	TRBV4-2	-
TGCAGCGTGCGCCGAAAGCGGGGGGTCGCCTACAATGAGCAGTTCTTC	CSVRRKRGVAYNEQFF	TRBD2	TRBJ2-1	TRBV29-1	-
TGTGCCAGCGGGGGGACTAGCAGGACAGATACGCAGTATTTT	CASGGTSRTDTQYF	TRBD2	TRBJ2-3	TRBV2	-
TGTGCCAGCAGTTTACCGGACAGGGGAGGACAGCCCCAGCATTTT	CASSLPDRGGQPQHF	TRBD1	TRBJ1-5	TRBV27	-
TGTGCCAGCAGTGAACTGGGACGCGGGACGGAGACCCAGTACTTC	CASSELGRGTETQYF	-	TRBJ2-5	TRBV2	-
TGTGCCAGTACCTCAGGACTAGCGGGAGCAGACGGGGAGCTGTTTTTT	CASTSGLAGADGELFF	TRBD2	TRBJ2-2	TRBV19	-
TGTGCCAGCAGCTTCCGGGGGGACCCCACAGATACGCAGTATTTT	CASSFRGDPTDTQYF	TRBD2	TRBJ2-3	TRBV7-3	-
TGTGCCAGCAGCTTGGCCGCGGGGGATACGCAGTATTTT	CASSLAAGDTQYF	-	TRBJ2-3	TRBV5-5	once
TGCGCCAGCAGTCCCCCGGCCTGGGGGGGGACTGAAGCTTTCTTT	CASSPPAWGGTEAFF	-	TRBJ1-1	TRBV23-1	-
TGTGCCAGCAGTGAAGCCAAGGGGACACTGAGCTGGGAGCAGTACTTC	CASSEAKGTLSWEQYF	-	TRBJ2-7	TRBV6-1	-
TGTGCCAGCAGCTCCCTAGGAGCGGGGGGGCCCTATGAGCAGTTCTTC	CASSSLGAGGPYEQFF	TRBD2	TRBJ2-1	TRBV11-2	-
TGTGCCAGCAGCGTATATTCTGTCTCTGGAAACACCATATATTTT	CASSVYSVSGNTIYF	-	TRBJ1-3	TRBV9	-
TGTGCCAGCAGCACGCCGACAGGGCTATCCTACGAGCAGTACTTC	CASSTPTGLSYEQYF	TRBD1	TRBJ2-7	TRBV7-9	few
TGTGCCAGCACCGTTGGGACAGGCAGTCTTGGTGAGCAGTTCTTC	CASTVGTGSLGEQFF	TRBD1	TRBJ2-1	TRBV7-9	-
TGTGCCAGCAGATATACAGGGTCTGGCTACACCTTC	CASRYTGSGYTF	-	TRBJ1-2	TRBV2	few
TGTGCCAGCAGTTTTACAGGGTACTACGAGCAGTACTTC	CASSFTGYYEQYF	-	TRBJ2-7	TRBV28	-
TGCGCCAGCAGCAAGGGAGTTAGGGCTTTCTTT	CASSKGVRAFF	-	TRBJ1-1	TRBV4-1	-
TGTGCCAGCAGTGACAGGGGCAAAGACTATGGCTACACCTTC	CASSDRGKDYGYTF	-	TRBJ1-2	TRBV2	-
TGCAGCGTTGCAACAGGGCCCTATGGCTACACCTTC	CSVATGPYGYTF	-	TRBJ1-2	TRBV29-1	-
TGTGCCAGCAGCCAAGAATTAGGCAGGGCCGGGGAGCTGTTTTTT	CASSQELGRAGELFF	-	TRBJ2-2	TRBV4-2	-
TGTGCCAGCAGCGTAGGCTCCAGGGGGCGGCCCCCCTACAATGAGCAGTTCTTC	CASSVGSRGRPPYNEQFF	TRBD1	TRBJ2-1	TRBV9	-
TGTGCCAGCTCCAAAGGGGGAGCCGTCACTGAAGCTTTCTTT	CASSKGGAVTEAFF	-	TRBJ1-1	TRBV6-5	-
TGTGCCAGCAGCTTGAGCGGCTCCGGGTCCTACGAGCAGTACTTC	CASSLSGSGSYEQYF	-	TRBJ2-7	TRBV7-9	-
TGTGCCAGCAGACAGGGCGCTAACTATGGCTACACCTTC	CASRQGANYGYTF	-	TRBJ1-2	TRBV28	once
TGCGCCAGCAGCGCGACAGGAGCAGGGCTTACTGAAGCTTTCTTT	CASSATGAGLTEAFF	-	TRBJ1-1	TRBV5-1	-
TGTGCCAGCAGCTTGGCCACGGGACAGGTAGGGAGCCCTGAAGCTTTCTTT	CASSLATGQVGSPEAFF	TRBD1	TRBJ1-1	TRBV5-8	-
TGTGCCATCAAGGGAGGGCTCGAAGAGACCCAGTACTTC	CAIKGGLEETQYF	TRBD2	TRBJ2-5	TRBV10-3	-
TGCGCCAGCAGCTTTGGGTCTTTGAACAGCGAGCAGTACTTC	CASSFGSLNSEQYF	-	TRBJ2-7	TRBV5-1	-
TGTGCCACCAGTGATGACTTCCCAGACAGGTTAAATGAGCAGTTCTTC	CATSDDFPDRLNEQFF	-	TRBJ2-1	TRBV24-1	once
TGTGCCATCAGTGAGGGGAGGGGAGGGGCCGGTGAGACCCAGTACTTC	CAISEGRGGAGETQYF	TRBD2	TRBJ2-5	TRBV10-3	-
TGTGCCAGCAGCTTAGAGAGGGGGGGCACTGAAGCTTTCTTT	CASSLERGGTEAFF	-	TRBJ1-1	TRBV11-2	-
TGTGCCAGCAGTTCCCGGACAATTGGAACTAATGAAAAACTGTTTTTT	CASSSRTIGTNEKLFF	-	TRBJ1-4	TRBV27	-
TGCAGCGTTGAAGAGACAGCCTATGGCTACACCTTC	CSVEETAYGYTF	-	TRBJ1-2	TRBV29-1	-
TGCAGCGAACGGTCCTCTAGGACAGGGGGCACTGAGCAGTTCTTC	CSERSSRTGGTEQFF	TRBD1	TRBJ2-1	TRBV29-1	-
TGTGCCACCTGGGACCCCACCGGGACTAGCGGGAGAGGGAGGTACAATGAGCAGTTCTTC	CATWDPTGTSGRGRYNEQFF	TRBD2	TRBJ2-1	TRBV28	-
TGTGCCAGCTCGCCCGCCATGGGACAGCGCTCCTATCAGCCCCAGCATTTT	CASSPAMGQRSYQPQHF	TRBD1	TRBJ1-5	TRBV18	-
TGTGCCAGCTCCAATCTCGGGACAGGGTTAAGTCGCGAGCAGTACTTC	CASSNLGTGLSREQYF	TRBD1	TRBJ2-7	TRBV18	-
TGTGCCAGCAGTTTCACCGCACAGCTTCACTATGGCTACACCTTC	CASSFTAQLHYGYTF	-	TRBJ1-2	TRBV6-5	-
TGTGCCAGCAGTGAACAGATTAATCAGCCCCAGCATTTT	CASSEQINQPQHF	-	TRBJ1-5	TRBV2	-
TGTGCCAGCAGGTCCATGGCCTCGAATGAGCAGTTCTTC	CASRSMASNEQFF	-	TRBJ2-1	TRBV12-3/TRBV12-4	-